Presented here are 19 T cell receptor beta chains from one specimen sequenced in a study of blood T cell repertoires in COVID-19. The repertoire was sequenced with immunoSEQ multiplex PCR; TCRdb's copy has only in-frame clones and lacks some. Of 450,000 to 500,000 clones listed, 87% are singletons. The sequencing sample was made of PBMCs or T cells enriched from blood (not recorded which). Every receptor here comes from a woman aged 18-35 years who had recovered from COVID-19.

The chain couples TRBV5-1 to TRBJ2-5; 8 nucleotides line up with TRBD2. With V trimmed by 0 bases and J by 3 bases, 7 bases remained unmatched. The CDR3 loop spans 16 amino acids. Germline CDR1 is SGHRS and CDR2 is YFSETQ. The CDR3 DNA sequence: TGCGCCAGCAGCTTGGCCCCCGGGGGGGCGGAAGAGACCCAGTACTTC. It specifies CASSLAPGGAEETQYF.

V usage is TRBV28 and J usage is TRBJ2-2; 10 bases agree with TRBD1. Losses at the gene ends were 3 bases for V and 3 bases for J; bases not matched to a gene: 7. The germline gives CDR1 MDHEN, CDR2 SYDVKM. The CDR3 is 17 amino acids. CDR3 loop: CASSLGGQGMDTGELFF. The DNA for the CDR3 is TGTGCCAGCAGTTTGGGGGGACAGGGGATGGACACCGGGGAGCTGTTTTTT.

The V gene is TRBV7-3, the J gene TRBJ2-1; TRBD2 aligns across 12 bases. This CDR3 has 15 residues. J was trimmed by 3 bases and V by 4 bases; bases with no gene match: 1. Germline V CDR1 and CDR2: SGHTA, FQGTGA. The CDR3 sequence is CASSSTSGGYNEQFF. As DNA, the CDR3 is TGTGCCAGCAGCTCGACTAGCGGGGGCTACAATGAGCAGTTCTTC. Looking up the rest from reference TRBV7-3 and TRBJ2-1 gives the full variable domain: GAGVSQTPSNKVTEKGKYVELRCDPISGHTALYWYRQSLGQGPEFLIYFQGTGAADDSGLPNDRFFAVRPEGSVSTLKIQRTERGDSAVYLCASSSTSGGYNEQFFGPGTRLTVL.

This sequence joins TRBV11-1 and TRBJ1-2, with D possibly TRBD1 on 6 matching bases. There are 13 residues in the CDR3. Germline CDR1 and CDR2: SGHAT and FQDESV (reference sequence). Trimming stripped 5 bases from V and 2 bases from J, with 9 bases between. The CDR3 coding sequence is TGTGCCAGCAGCCCAGGACAGAACTATGGCTACACCTTC. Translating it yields CASSPGQNYGYTF.

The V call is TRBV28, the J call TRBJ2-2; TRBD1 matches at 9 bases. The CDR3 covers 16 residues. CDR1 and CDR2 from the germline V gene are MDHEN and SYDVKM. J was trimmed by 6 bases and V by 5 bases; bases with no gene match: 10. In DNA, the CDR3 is TGTGCCAGCAGTACCTCGGGACAGGGAAGGTCCGGGGAGCTGTTTTTT. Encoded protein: CASSTSGQGRSGELFF.

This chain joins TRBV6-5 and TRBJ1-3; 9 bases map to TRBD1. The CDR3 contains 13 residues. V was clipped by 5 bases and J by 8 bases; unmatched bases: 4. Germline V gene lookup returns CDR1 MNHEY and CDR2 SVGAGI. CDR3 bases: TGTGCCAGCAGTAGGACAGGGGAGGACACCATATATTTT. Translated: CASSRTGEDTIYF.

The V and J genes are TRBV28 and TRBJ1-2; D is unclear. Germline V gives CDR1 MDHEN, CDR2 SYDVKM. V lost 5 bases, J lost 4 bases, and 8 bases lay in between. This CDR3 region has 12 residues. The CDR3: CASSVRGYGYTF. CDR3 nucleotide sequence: TGTGCCAGCAGTGTGCGGGGCTATGGCTACACCTTC.

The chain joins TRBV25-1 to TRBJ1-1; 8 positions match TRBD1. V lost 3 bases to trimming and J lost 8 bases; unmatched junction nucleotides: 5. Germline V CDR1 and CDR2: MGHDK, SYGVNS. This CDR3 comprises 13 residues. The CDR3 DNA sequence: TGTGCCAGCAGTGACCCCAACAGGGGGGAAGCTTTCTTT. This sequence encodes CASSDPNRGEAFF.

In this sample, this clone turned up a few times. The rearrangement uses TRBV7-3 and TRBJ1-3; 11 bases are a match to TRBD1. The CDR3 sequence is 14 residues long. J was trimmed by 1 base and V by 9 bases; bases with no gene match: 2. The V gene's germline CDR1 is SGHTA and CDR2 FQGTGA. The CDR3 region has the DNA TGTGCCAGTGGACAGGGGGCATCTGGAAACACCATATATTTT. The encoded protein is CASGQGASGNTIYF.

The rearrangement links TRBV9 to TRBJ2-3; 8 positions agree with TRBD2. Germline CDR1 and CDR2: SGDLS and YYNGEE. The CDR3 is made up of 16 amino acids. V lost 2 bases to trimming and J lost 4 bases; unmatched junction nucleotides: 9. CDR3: CASSVLFGGEADTQYF. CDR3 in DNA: TGTGCCAGCAGCGTCCTCTTCGGGGGGGAAGCAGATACGCAGTATTTT. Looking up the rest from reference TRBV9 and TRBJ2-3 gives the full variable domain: DSGVTQTPKHLITATGQRVTLRCSPRSGDLSVYWYQQSLDQGLQFLIQYYNGEERAKGNILERFSAQQFPDLHSELNLSSLELGDSALYFCASSVLFGGEADTQYFGPGTRLTVL.

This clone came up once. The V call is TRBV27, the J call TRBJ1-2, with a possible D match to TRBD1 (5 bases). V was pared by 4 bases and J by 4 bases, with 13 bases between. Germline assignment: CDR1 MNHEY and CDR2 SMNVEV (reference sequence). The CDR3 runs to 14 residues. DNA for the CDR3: TGTGCCAGCAGTTCCAAGACAGAGACCTATGGCTACACCTTC. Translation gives CASSSKTETYGYTF.

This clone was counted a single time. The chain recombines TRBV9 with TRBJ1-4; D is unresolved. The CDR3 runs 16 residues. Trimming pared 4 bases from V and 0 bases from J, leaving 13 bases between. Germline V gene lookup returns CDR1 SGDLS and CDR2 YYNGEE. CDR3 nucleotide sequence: TGTGCCAGCAGCCCCCCGGGGAGCACAACTAATGAAAAACTGTTTTTT. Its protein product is CASSPPGSTTNEKLFF.

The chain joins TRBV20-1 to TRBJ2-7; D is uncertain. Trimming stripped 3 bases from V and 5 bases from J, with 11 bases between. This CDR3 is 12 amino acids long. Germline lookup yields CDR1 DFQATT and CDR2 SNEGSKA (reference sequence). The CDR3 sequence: CSASGSVDEQYF. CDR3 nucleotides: TGCAGTGCTAGTGGCTCAGTGGACGAGCAGTACTTC.

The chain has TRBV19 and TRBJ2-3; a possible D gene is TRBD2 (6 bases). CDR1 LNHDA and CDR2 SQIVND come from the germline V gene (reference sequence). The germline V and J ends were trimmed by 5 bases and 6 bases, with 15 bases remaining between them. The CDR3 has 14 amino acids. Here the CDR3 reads CASSRKRVADTQYF. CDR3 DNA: TGTGCCAGTAGTCGGAAGCGGGTTGCGGATACGCAGTATTTT.

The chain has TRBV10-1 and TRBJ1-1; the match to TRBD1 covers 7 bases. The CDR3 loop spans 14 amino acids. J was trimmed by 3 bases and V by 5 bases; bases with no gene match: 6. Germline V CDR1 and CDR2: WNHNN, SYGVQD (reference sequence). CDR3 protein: CASSIQGLDTEAFF. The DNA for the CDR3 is TGCGCCAGCAGTATACAGGGGTTAGACACTGAAGCTTTCTTT.

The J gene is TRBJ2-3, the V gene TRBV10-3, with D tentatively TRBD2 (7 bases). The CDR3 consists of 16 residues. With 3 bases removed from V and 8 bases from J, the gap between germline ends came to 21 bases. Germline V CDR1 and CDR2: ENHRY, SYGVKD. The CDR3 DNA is TGTGCCATCAGTGACCCGGGGAGGGGGGCCGAGTTTACGCAGTATTTT. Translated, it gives CAISDPGRGAEFTQYF.

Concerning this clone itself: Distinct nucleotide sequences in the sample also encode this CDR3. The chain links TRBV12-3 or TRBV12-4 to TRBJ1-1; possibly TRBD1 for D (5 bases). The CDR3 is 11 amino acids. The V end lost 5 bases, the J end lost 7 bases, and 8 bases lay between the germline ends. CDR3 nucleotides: TGTGCCAGCAGTCTGACAGATGAAGCTTTCTTT. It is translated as CASSLTDEAFF.

The CDR3 spells CATSEDSGREAFF. CDR3 coding DNA: TGTGCCACCAGTGAGGACTCGGGTCGTGAAGCTTTCTTT. The chain joins TRBV24-1 to TRBJ1-1; D ambiguous. Between the trimmed V and J ends, which lost 4 bases and 7 bases, there was a span of 12 bases. The CDR3 covers 13 residues. Germline CDR1 KGHDR, CDR2 SFDVKD.

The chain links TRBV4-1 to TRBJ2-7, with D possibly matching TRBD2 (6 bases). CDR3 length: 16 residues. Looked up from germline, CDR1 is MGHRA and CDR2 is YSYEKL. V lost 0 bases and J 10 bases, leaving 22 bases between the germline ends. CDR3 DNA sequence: TGCGCCAGCAGCCAAGAAGCGTGGCGGAGGACGACTAGACAGTACTTC. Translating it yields CASSQEAWRRTTRQYF.